The 27 T cell receptor beta chains below all came from one sample that was sequenced in a study of blood T cells in healthy people across ages. Through a sample-barcoded 5' primer and a J-beta primer mix, a second PCR was run for about 6 to 11 cycles. Each CDR3 protein is one row after TCRdb ran MiXCR on the 5' RACE reads. The sample yields around 870,000 distinct CDR3 sequences, more than 25% seen once. The sequencing sample was made of blood. Receptors originate from a woman at least 80 years old in good health.

This clonotype was seen many times. This chain uses TRBV7-2 with TRBJ1-2, with TRBD1 matching over 7 bases. V lost 5 bases and J lost 3; bases outside the gene matches: 9. The CDR3 spans 15 residues. The germline V gene has CDR1 SGHTA and CDR2 FQGNSA. CDR3 sequence (DNA): TGTGCCAGCAGCCCCGTAGGGGGCGTCGACTATGGCTACACCTTC. Translating it yields CASSPVGGVDYGYTF.

This clonotype was counted at least ten times. The chain joins TRBV12-3 or TRBV12-4 to TRBJ2-3, with 13 nucleotides matching TRBD2. V dropped 5 bases and J dropped 4; count of bases not matched to a gene: 6. This CDR3 is 16 amino acids long. CDR3 residues: CASSTSGGGVADTQYF. DNA of the CDR3: TGTGCCAGCAGTACTAGCGGGGGGGGCGTGGCAGATACGCAGTATTTT.

Many counts were recorded for this clonotype. At one end the junction does not follow the germline gene, possibly because of a read error. This rearrangement joins TRBV9 to TRBJ1-2; D remains ambiguous. The CDR3 has 13 residues. The germline V gene has CDR1 SGDLS and CDR2 YYNGEE. The CDR3 protein is CASSPTGNYGYTF. CDR3 in DNA: TGCGCCAGCAGCCCGACCGGAAACTATGGCTACACCTTC.

This clonotype was observed a few times. A single base separates this from a much larger clone, so it may be a read error. The chain is built from TRBV7-2 and TRBJ2-7; 11 positions match TRBD1. Germline V gene lookup returns CDR1 SGHTA and CDR2 FQGNSA. The CDR3 runs to 14 residues. With V trimmed by 5 bases and J by 3 bases, 3 bases remained unmatched. CDR3 coding DNA: TGTGCCAGCAGCATCGGGACAGGGGGCTACGAGCAGTACTTC. Its protein product is CASSIGTGGYEQYF. Variable domain in full (rest from reference TRBV7-2 and TRBJ2-7): GAGVSQSPSNKVTEKGKDVELRCDPISGHTALYWYRQSLGQGLEFLIYFQGNSAPDKSGLPSDRFSAERTGGSVSTLTIQRTQQEDSAVYLCASSIGTGGYEQYFGPGTRLTVT.

In its sample, this clonotype was seen a few times. The chain combines TRBV11-2 with TRBJ1-5; D is ambiguous. Trimming pared 1 base from V and 0 bases from J, leaving 13 bases between. Germline loops: CDR1 SGHAT, CDR2 FQNNGV. This CDR3 region has 17 residues. The CDR3 loop reads CASSLGVISDSNQPQHF. CDR3 in DNA: TGTGCCAGCAGCTTAGGCGTTATCAGTGATAGCAATCAGCCCCAGCATTTT.

This clonotype was picked up many times. The chain combines TRBV7-2 with TRBJ2-7; D gene unclear. Looked up from germline, CDR1 is SGHTA and CDR2 is FQGNSA. This CDR3 comprises 14 residues. The V gene lost 5 bases and the J gene lost 0 bases, with 11 bases spanning the gap. The chain's CDR3 is CASSPARVSYEQYF. The CDR3 DNA reads as TGTGCCAGCAGCCCAGCACGAGTCTCCTACGAGCAGTACTTC. The full variable domain, completed using reference TRBV7-2 and TRBJ2-7, is GAGVSQSPSNKVTEKGKDVELRCDPISGHTALYWYRQSLGQGLEFLIYFQGNSAPDKSGLPSDRFSAERTGGSVSTLTIQRTQQEDSAVYLCASSPARVSYEQYFGPGTRLTVT.

This chain uses TRBV7-8 with TRBJ1-5, with D possibly matching TRBD1 (5 bases). The germline gives CDR1 SGHVS, CDR2 FQNEAQ. This CDR3 has 16 residues. Trimming stripped 5 bases from V and 3 bases from J, with 17 bases between. The DNA for the CDR3 is TGTGCCAGCAGCCCCGCCCCGGGACTCATCAATCAGCCCCAGCATTTT. This translates into CASSPAPGLINQPQHF.

As for this clonotype: A much larger clone lies a single base off, so this may be a read error. CDR3 coding DNA: TGTGCCAGCAGCCAAGGTCGACAGTCTAACTATGGCTACGCCTTC. As protein: CASSQGRQSNYGYAF. The chain couples TRBV7-9 to TRBJ1-2, with D perhaps matching TRBD1 (5 bases). The germline V gene has CDR1 SEHNR and CDR2 FQNEAQ (reference sequence). There are 15 residues in the CDR3.

This clonotype has a handful of counts. The rearrangement uses TRBV29-1 and TRBJ2-7; 9 positions agree with TRBD1. Germline V CDR1 and CDR2: SQVTM, ANQGSEA. The CDR3 totals 11 residues. Trimming cost V 6 bases and J 7 bases; bases outside gene matches: 4. CDR3: CSVRQGGEQYF. The CDR3 nucleotides are TGCAGCGTGCGACAGGGGGGGGAGCAGTACTTC.

This rearrangement joins TRBV7-9 to TRBJ2-7; D unresolved. The V gene's germline CDR1 is SEHNR and CDR2 FQNEAQ (reference sequence). This CDR3 is 15 amino acids long. V was pared by 2 bases and J by 6 bases, with 17 bases between. The CDR3: CASSLTRQTSGEQYF. In nucleotides, the CDR3 is TGTGCCAGCAGCTTAACCCGGCAGACTTCGGGCGAGCAGTACTTC.

This clonotype appeared many times. The rearrangement links TRBV7-2 to TRBJ1-4; D is perhaps TRBD1 (5 bases). The V gene lost 5 bases and the J gene lost 3 bases, with 22 bases spanning the gap. The CDR3 totals 18 residues. CDR1 SGHTA and CDR2 FQGNSA come from the germline V gene. Here the CDR3 reads CASSIRKRTWGANEKLFF. CDR3 DNA sequence: TGTGCCAGCAGCATCCGGAAAAGGACATGGGGGGCTAATGAAAAACTGTTTTTT.

This clonotype came up a few times. The V gene is TRBV19, the J gene TRBJ2-7; no firm D call. The DNA matches TRBJ2-4 better at its end, which makes the J call doubtful. From germline, CDR1 is LNHDA and CDR2 SQIVND (reference sequence). This CDR3 region has 13 residues. CDR3 in DNA: TGTGCCAGTAGTATAGCGAAGGGTGGCATTCAGTACTTC. Its translation is CASSIAKGGIQYF.

The sample holds one count of this clonotype. A much larger clone lies a single base off, so this may be a read error. The chain recombines TRBV9 with TRBJ2-3, with a weak D call TRBD2 (8 bases). The V gene lost 7 bases and the J gene lost 4 bases, with 28 bases spanning the gap. CDR1 and CDR2 from the germline V gene are SGDLS and YYNGEE. The CDR3 is 18 amino acids. CDR3 loop: CASGERARGSGGSDTQYF. The CDR3 DNA reads TGTGCCAGCGGCGAAAGAGCCAGGGGGAGCGGGGGTTCAGATACGCAGTATTTT.

About this clonotype itself: A single base separates this from a much larger clone, so it may be a read error. The chain employs TRBV20-1 and TRBJ2-5; D is possibly TRBD2 (5 bases). The CDR3 loop spans 14 amino acids. The germline V gene encodes CDR1 DFQATT and CDR2 SNEGSKA (reference sequence). The CDR3 DNA reads TGCAGTGCCGTCCCACCGGGAAGAGGAGAGACCCGGTACTTC. Translated, it gives CSAVPPGRGETRYF.

Ten or more counts support this clonotype. The chain couples TRBV3-1 to TRBJ2-2; a weak D match, TRBD2 (5 bases). Deletions cut 3 bases from V and 5 bases from J, with 7 bases between. This CDR3 has 13 amino acids. The germline CDR1 and CDR2 sequences are LGHDT and YNNKEL (reference sequence). CDR3 loop: CASSHGLTGELFF. The DNA for the CDR3 is TGTGCCAGCAGCCACGGACTGACCGGGGAGCTGTTTTTT. The complete variable domain, with remaining parts taken from reference TRBV3-1 and TRBJ2-2, reads DTAVSQTPKYLVTQMGNDKSIKCEQNLGHDTMYWYKQDSKKFLKIMFSYNNKELIINETVPNRFSPKSPDKAHLNLHINSLELGDSAVYFCASSHGLTGELFFGEGSRLTVL.

This clonotype was observed many times. The chain has TRBV6-5 and TRBJ2-1; the D gene could be TRBD1 or TRBD2 (5 bases each). Germline CDR1 reads MNHEY; CDR2 reads SVGAGI. V lost 11 bases and J 9 bases, leaving 14 bases between the germline ends. The CDR3 loop spans 11 amino acids. CDR3 nucleotides: TGTGCCCAGGGAGCCGGAACTGAGCAGTTCTTC. Its protein is CAQGAGTEQFF.

This clonotype was recorded many times. The CDR3 reads CASSHIVGEGYTF. In nucleotides, the CDR3 is TGTGCCAGCAGCCACATAGTAGGGGAAGGCTACACCTTC. The chain joins TRBV7-2 to TRBJ1-2; TRBD1 is a possible D gene (5 bases). V was clipped by 5 bases and J by 8 bases, with 15 bases between them. Germline V gene sequence: CDR1 SGHTA, CDR2 FQGNSA. The CDR3 loop spans 13 amino acids.

The chain has TRBV18 and TRBJ2-5; 9 bases agree with TRBD1. Germline V gene lookup returns CDR1 KGHSH and CDR2 LQKENI. J gave up 5 bases and V 1 base, and 5 bases lay outside the gene matches. This CDR3 is 15 amino acids long. This chain's CDR3 is CASSPLAGTGETQYF. The CDR3 nucleotides read TGTGCCAGCTCACCACTTGCCGGGACAGGGGAGACCCAGTACTTC.

V gene TRBV7-2 combines with J gene TRBJ2-7; 7 bases line up with TRBD1. CDR3 length: 16 residues. Losses at the gene ends were 2 bases for V and 7 bases for J; bases not matched to a gene: 14. Per the germline V gene, CDR1 is SGHTA and CDR2 is FQGNSA. DNA for the CDR3: TGTGCCAGCAGCTTATTCGGCAGGGGGAAGTACAATGAGCAGTACTTC. Protein sequence: CASSLFGRGKYNEQYF.

As to this clonotype: This clone may be a read error of a much larger clone one base away. The rearrangement uses TRBV29-1 and TRBJ2-1; D may correspond to TRBD1 or TRBD2 (5 bases each). Germline V gene sequence: CDR1 SQVTM, CDR2 ANQGSEA. V was cut by 4 bases and J by 7 bases, with 17 bases left in between. The CDR3 is made up of 14 amino acids. The CDR3 sequence is CSVVGTLEVNEQFF. The CDR3 nucleotides read TGCAGCGTTGTTGGGACGCTCGAGGTTAATGAGCAGTTCTTC.

This clonotype was seen only a few times. The chain uses TRBV5-1 and TRBJ1-5, with unresolved D. The CDR3 spans 14 residues. V shed 4 bases and J shed 7 bases, with 15 bases lying between them. CDR1 SGHRS and CDR2 YFSETQ come from the germline V gene. CDR3 bases: TGCGCCAGCAGCCCGGGTCCTACCGAACAGCCCCAGCATTTT. Encoded protein: CASSPGPTEQPQHF.

This clonotype showed up just a few times. The rearrangement joins TRBV6-1 to TRBJ1-5; D possibly corresponds to TRBD1 (6 bases). CDR1 is MNHNS and CDR2 is SASEGT in the germline V gene. The CDR3 runs to 15 residues. With 1 base removed from V and 6 bases from J, the gap between germline ends came to 13 bases. The CDR3 here is CASSEEAGVGQPQHF. CDR3 nucleotides: TGTGCCAGCAGTGAAGAGGCAGGGGTCGGTCAGCCCCAGCATTTT.

Here the CDR3 DNA reads TGTGCCAGCAGTGTCTTCCCCTATAATTCACCCCTCCACTTT. Translating it yields CASSVFPYNSPLHF. V gene TRBV2 combines with J gene TRBJ1-6; D remains ambiguous. In germline, CDR1 is SNHLY, CDR2 FYNNEI. Trimming pared 4 bases from V and 2 bases from J, leaving 6 bases between. The CDR3 spans 14 residues.

This clonotype was counted a few times. The rearrangement links TRBV7-2 to TRBJ1-6, with 10 bases fitting TRBD1. J was trimmed by 7 bases and V by 5 bases; bases with no gene match: 5. The CDR3 has 15 residues. Germline loops: CDR1 SGHTA, CDR2 FQGNSA. CDR3 in amino acids: CASSTGTGANSPLHF. As DNA, the CDR3 is TGTGCCAGCAGCACCGGGACAGGGGCCAATTCACCCCTCCACTTT.

This clonotype turned up a few times. The J gene is TRBJ2-4, the V gene TRBV7-6; 7 nucleotides line up with TRBD1. Germline trimming cut 5 bases from V and 0 bases from J; bases unmatched to any gene: 7. Germline CDR1 and CDR2: SGHVS and FNYEAQ. The CDR3 is 16 residues long. CDR3 DNA sequence: TGTGCCAGCAGCGCCACAGGGGTCACAGCCAAAAACATTCAGTACTTC. It is translated as CASSATGVTAKNIQYF.

Ten or more counts support this clonotype. The CDR3 DNA reads as TGCAGCATCCGGGACGTGGATGGCTACACCTTC. It is translated as CSIRDVDGYTF. This chain joins TRBV29-1 and TRBJ1-2, with D maybe TRBD1 (5 bases). The ends were cut back, 8 bases at V and 6 bases at J, with 13 bases in the middle. The length of the CDR3 is 11 residues. Germline V gene sequence: CDR1 SQVTM, CDR2 ANQGSEA.

The rearrangement links TRBV7-2 to TRBJ1-2; TRBD1 agrees at 8 bases. CDR3 length: 16 amino acids. V shed 6 bases and J 8 bases; nucleotides not matched to a gene: 17. The germline gives CDR1 SGHTA, CDR2 FQGNSA. The CDR3 DNA is TGTGCCAGCAGTTCAATCGGGACAGGAGGTCTTGGAGGCTACACCTTC. Residues: CASSSIGTGGLGGYTF.